Here is one T cell receptor (beta chain) with its context. Living in 24 US areas, the participants were between roughly 18 and 90 years of age. Resolution of symptoms, clearance, or two negative PCRs was present in recovered Cohort 3 donors. From germline, CDR1 is SGHAT and CDR2 FQNNGV. With 3 bases clipped from V and 8 bases from J, the junction kept 4 bases outside the gene matches. The CDR3 runs to 13 residues. These data originate in a study of blood T cell repertoires in COVID-19. Study-wide context: In each case, the material was cDNA or gDNA derived from T cells, B-cell-depleted T cells, or PBMCs.

As originally analysed: Reference gene primer amplification gave estimated nucleated cell counts. The method was immunoSEQ multiplex PCR; TCRdb's version includes in-frame clones alone and lacks a portion of them. The V and J calls and the clone size are those of that table, but D and trimming were determined from the DNA. The table lists 150,000 to 200,000 clones, roughly 88% of them singletons. Sequenced: PBMCs or T cells enriched from blood (not recorded which). This receptor was identified in a woman in her sixties or seventies who had recovered from COVID-19. The V call is TRBV11-2, the J call TRBJ1-3, with 7 bases identical to TRBD1. CDR3 DNA: TGTGCCAGCAGCTTTGACAGGGAGGACACCATATATTTT. Its protein is CASSFDREDTIYF.